This paragraph covers one TCR beta chain sequence. Its antigen remains unidentified. The sample holds no much larger clone one base away, and base qualities are not on file. These data belong to a study of blood T cell repertoires in COVID-19 (TCRdb year 2020). The study in broad terms: Samples from collaborators originated in the United States, Italy and Spain and spanned both the acute and convalescent phases of COVID-19. The prospective study material was composed of cDNA or gDNA derived from T cells, B-cell-depleted T cells, or PBMCs. Subjects who had been exposed to COVID-19, were actively infected with it, or had recovered from it provided the deeply sampled blood TCRbeta repertoires that made up the dataset. A freely available public database, intended as a resource for researchers studying the immune response to SARS-CoV-2, is where the repertoires were released. Samples were obtained from the ongoing ImmuneRACE study (first 160 participants) and from over a thousand subjects provided by 6 global collaborators. Sample metadata almost always included a de-identified subject ID, COVID-19 status, age in years and sex. Where available, HLA class I and class II types were obtained from metadata supplied by the sample provider rather than from assay-based typing.

The paper as a whole reports these results and caveats: The amount of clinical and demographic metadata varied by source and participant and was provided uncurated.

Taken from the germline V gene (reference sequence), the CDR1 and CDR2 loops are SGHKS and YYEKEE. Clipping removes 4 bases from V and 7 bases from J, with 3 as the unmatched junction base count. Including the terminal cysteine and phenylalanine, the CDR3 comprises 13 residues. The DNA shown is the 39-base CDR3, in frame from base 1. Enrolling through a virtual design, the prospective study's participants ranged in age from roughly 18 to 95 years and lived across roughly 23 United States geographic areas. To assign participants to cohorts, the prospective study relied on clinical history that participants themselves reported in a screening survey and a study questionnaire. In the prospective study, whole blood, serum and a nasopharyngeal or oropharyngeal swab were collected from each participant by mobile phlebotomists. Additional blood draws and questionnaires over an approximately two-month period could optionally be provided by prospective study participants. Before DNA extraction, prospective study blood samples were shipped either frozen or at room temperature.

TCRbeta CDR3 regions were amplified from genomic DNA by means of the immunoSEQ Assay, a bias-controlled multiplex PCR. As for the authors' bioinformatics: Within the assay, amplification of reference gene primers was used to estimate how many nucleated cells each sample contained. Sequence reads were collapsed and filtered to measure the absolute abundance of every unique TCRbeta CDR3 rearrangement. For each sample, productive Simpson clonality was calculated as the square root of Simpson's diversity index across productive rearrangements. Here the immuneACCESS table is served through TCRdb, limited to in-frame sequences with V and J called. Missing clones are a known gap in these copies; in checked studies unresolved V genes cover under half, and the rest lacks a known reason. V, J and clone size are taken as reported in that table, and D and trimming were inferred from the DNA itself. The sample data list 200,000 to 300,000 clones, and 70% to 90% of these were observed just once. The top ten clonotypes cover approximately 2.3% of the sample.

The receptor's source is a woman aged 40 to 50 with acute COVID-19. The chain employs TRBV5-5 and TRBJ1-3; TRBD1 aligns with 9 central bases. The specimen was PBMCs or T cells enriched from blood (not recorded which). The DNA is as follows: TGTGCCAGCAGCAGAGACAGGGGGAACACCATATATTTT. This yields the protein CASSRDRGNTIYF.